A single sample is the source of the 28 T cell receptor beta chains below, sequenced in a study of PD-1 blockade in classical Hodgkin lymphoma (TCRdb year 2020). Per the publication, the time point label means: cycle 2 day 1 (C2D1) of nivolumab. Relapse after autologous stem cell transplantation had occurred in all trial patients, and cohorts A, B and C were distinguished by prior brentuximab vedotin exposure. The method was the immunoSEQ multiplex PCR assay. TCRdb's version of the immuneACCESS table is confined to in-frame rearrangements and falls short of the full clone set. An unresolved V gene accounts for under half of the shortfall where checked; the remainder is of unknown origin. In all, the sample holds approximately 150,000 clones, and around 84% of those were seen once. 7.5% to 9.5% of the sample belongs to the ten largest clones. The starting material was peripheral blood mononuclear cells (PBMCs), obtained before the second cycle of nivolumab. These receptors originate from a human donor with classical Hodgkin lymphoma.

This clone was seen ten or more times. The chain uses TRBV13 and TRBJ2-1; 8 nucleotides match TRBD2. CDR3 length equals 15 residues. With V trimmed by 4 bases and J by 6 bases, 8 bases remained unmatched. Germline V CDR1 and CDR2: PRHDT, FYEKMQ (reference sequence). The CDR3 region has the DNA TGTGCCAGCAGCTACAGCGGGAGACGTTTCAATGAGCAGTTCTTC. The encoded protein is CASSYSGRRFNEQFF. Full variable domain (missing parts from reference TRBV13 and TRBJ2-1): AAGVIQSPRHLIKEKRETATLKCYPIPRHDTVYWYQQGPGQDPQFLISFYEKMQSDKGSIPDRFSAQQFSDYHSELNMSSLELGDSALYFCASSYSGRRFNEQFFGPGTRLTVL.

The chain has TRBV5-4 and TRBJ2-3, with 8 bases that match TRBD1. The junction had 7 bases not matched to a gene; V was cut back by 2 bases and J by 2 bases. Germline values: CDR1 SGHNT, CDR2 YYREEE (reference sequence). The CDR3 is 16 amino acids. The CDR3 DNA is TGTGCCAGCAGCTTCCCAGGACAGGGTCACACAGATACGCAGTATTTT. Translation gives CASSFPGQGHTDTQYF. Using reference TRBV5-4 and TRBJ2-3 for the parts outside the CDR3, the full variable domain is ETGVTQSPTHLIKTRGQQVTLRCSSQSGHNTVSWYQQALGQGPQFIFQYYREEENGRGNFPPRFSGLQFPNYSSELNVNALELDDSALYLCASSFPGQGHTDTQYFGPGTRLTVL.

The chain links TRBV7-9 to TRBJ1-5; no clear D gene. V was pared by 2 bases and J by 4 bases, with 3 bases between. Germline-derived CDR1 and CDR2 are SEHNR and FQNEAQ (reference sequence). CDR3 size: 12 residues. CDR3 bases: TGTGCCAGCAGCTTACAAAATCAGCCCCAGCATTTT. It codes for CASSLQNQPQHF.

The chain uses TRBV28 and TRBJ1-2; D is unclear. Germline V gene lookup returns CDR1 MDHEN and CDR2 SYDVKM. Trimming left V 7 bases short and J 7 bases short, with 16 bases between. There are 13 residues in the CDR3. CDR3 in amino acids: CASTPSPFVGYTF. As DNA, the CDR3 is TGTGCCAGCACCCCCTCTCCCTTCGTTGGCTACACCTTC.

The chain is built from TRBV21-1 and TRBJ1-5. TRBV21-1 is marked as a pseudogene. This CDR3 contains 14 residues. The CDR3 region has the DNA TGTGCCAGCAGCAAAGTGCGGTCCAATCAGCCCCAGCATTTT. It translates to CASSKVRSNQPQHF.

The chain joins TRBV7-9 to TRBJ2-2; the match to TRBD2 covers 13 bases. Trimming removed 5 bases from V and 5 bases from J; junction bases left unmatched: 5. CDR3 length: 16 amino acids. Germline CDR1 reads SEHNR; CDR2 reads FQNEAQ (reference sequence). The CDR3 DNA follows: TGTGCCAGCAGCAGACTAGCGGGAGGCGGGACCGGGGAGCTGTTTTTT. It yields the protein CASSRLAGGGTGELFF.

The CDR3 region is CAIRQDYEQYF. The CDR3 nucleotides are TGTGCCATCAGACAGGATTACGAGCAGTACTTC. This chain links TRBV10-3 with TRBJ2-7; D possibly corresponds to TRBD1 (5 bases). The CDR3 totals 11 residues. Germline CDR1 ENHRY, CDR2 SYGVKD. V shed 6 bases and J shed 4 bases, with 7 bases lying between them.

The chain links TRBV19 to TRBJ1-1; D may be TRBD1 (5 bases). V was trimmed by 10 bases and J by 1 base, leaving 16 bases between them. The CDR3 totals 14 residues. Germline CDR1 and CDR2: LNHDA and SQIVND (reference sequence). CDR3 in amino acids: CATQGVARNTEAFF. CDR3 bases: TGTGCCACCCAAGGGGTGGCAAGGAACACTGAAGCTTTCTTT.

V and J are TRBV6-6 and TRBJ2-7; 7 positions match TRBD2. The J segment lost 4 bases and the V segment lost 7 bases, leaving 4 bases of the junction unmatched. CDR3 length: 12 amino acids. The V gene's germline CDR1 is MNHNY and CDR2 SVGAGI (reference sequence). The CDR3 DNA is TGTGCCAGCATGGCTAGCGGATACGAGCAGTACTTC. Encoded protein: CASMASGYEQYF.

The chain joins TRBV27 to TRBJ2-3; no firm D call. V was cut by 10 bases and J by 6 bases, with 11 bases left in between. Per germline, CDR1 MNHEY and CDR2 SMNVEV (reference sequence). This CDR3 contains 11 residues. This CDR3 reads CAMPPADTQYF. DNA for the CDR3: TGTGCCATGCCCCCGGCCGATACGCAGTATTTT.

This clone occurred a few times. The rearrangement joins TRBV2 to TRBJ2-5; D is unresolved. Trimming took 4 bases from V and 5 from J, leaving 5 bases between them. Germline V lookup: CDR1 SNHLY, CDR2 FYNNEI. There are 11 residues in the CDR3. The CDR3 reads CASSATETQYF. The CDR3 nucleotides are TGTGCCAGCAGTGCGACCGAGACCCAGTACTTC.

The chain recombines TRBV10-3 with TRBJ2-7; possible D gene TRBD2, 6 bases. The CDR3 is 14 amino acids. CDR1 is ENHRY, CDR2 SYGVKD, per germline. Trimming removed 9 bases from V and 2 bases from J, with 17 bases in between. The chain's CDR3 is CAISWGGEAYEQYF. CDR3 DNA: TGTGCCATTTCGTGGGGCGGGGAGGCCTACGAGCAGTACTTC.

The chain recombines TRBV6-1 with TRBJ1-2, with 9 bases fitting TRBD1. Germline loops: CDR1 MNHNS, CDR2 SASEGT. J gave up 4 bases and V 4 bases, and 10 bases lay outside the gene matches. This CDR3 region has 16 residues. CDR3 loop: CASSGMTGGRSYGYTF. The CDR3, as DNA: TGTGCCAGCAGTGGAATGACAGGGGGGCGAAGCTATGGCTACACCTTC.

This clone was detected only once. The V gene is TRBV6-5, the J gene TRBJ2-7, with 8 nucleotides matching TRBD2. The CDR3 is 15 amino acids. J gave up 3 bases and V 5 bases, and 9 bases lay outside the gene matches. Looked up from germline, CDR1 is MNHEY and CDR2 is SVGAGI. The CDR3 DNA sequence: TGTGCCAGCAGTAGTCGGGGGGGGGCTGGCTACGAGCAGTACTTC. This encodes CASSSRGGAGYEQYF.

The table lists this clone with a count of one. The CDR3 nucleotides read TGTGCCAGCAGTTTAAACACAATCCAAGAGACCCAGTACTTC. This translates into CASSLNTIQETQYF. The chain links TRBV27 to TRBJ2-5; no clear D. Between the trimmed V and J ends, which lost 2 bases and 1 base, there was a span of 8 bases. Germline V gene sequence: CDR1 MNHEY, CDR2 SMNVEV (reference sequence). The CDR3 consists of 14 residues.

The CDR3 DNA reads TGTGCCAGCACTCCTCTAGCGGGGTACACCGGGGAGCTGTTTTTT. Residues: CASTPLAGYTGELFF. The V gene is TRBV28, the J gene TRBJ2-2, with 9 bases aligning to TRBD2. Germline V gene data show CDR1 as MDHEN and CDR2 as SYDVKM. CDR3 size: 15 residues. Trimming removed 7 bases from V and 3 bases from J; junction bases left unmatched: 6.

V and J are TRBV2 and TRBJ1-2; no clear D gene. V lost 7 bases to trimming and J lost 8 bases, with 14 bases between them. Germline V lookup: CDR1 SNHLY, CDR2 FYNNEI. The CDR3 covers 12 residues. CDR3 sequence reads: CASNRRPGGYTF. CDR3 sequence (DNA): TGTGCCAGCAACCGACGGCCGGGCGGCTACACCTTC.

The table lists this clone with a few counts. The chain couples TRBV2 to TRBJ2-2; 8 positions match TRBD1. The CDR3 loop spans 14 amino acids. V shed 7 bases and J 4 bases; nucleotides not matched to a gene: 5. Germline V gene data show CDR1 as SNHLY and CDR2 as FYNNEI. The CDR3 spells CASTRDRPTGELFF. The CDR3 nucleotides read TGTGCCAGCACCCGGGACAGGCCCACCGGGGAGCTGTTTTTT.

V and J are TRBV2 and TRBJ2-2, with D unresolved. The ends were cut back, 3 bases at V and 5 bases at J, with 7 bases in the middle. The CDR3 consists of 13 residues. Germline V lookup: CDR1 SNHLY, CDR2 FYNNEI. CDR3 DNA sequence: TGTGCCAGCAGTGATCGGCGTACCGGGGAGCTGTTTTTT. It encodes CASSDRRTGELFF.

About this clone itself: Additional DNA sequences in this sample encode the identical CDR3. The chain joins TRBV5-1 to TRBJ1-6; D is undetermined. Per germline, CDR1 SGHRS and CDR2 YFSETQ. The CDR3 has 12 amino acids. The germline V and J ends were trimmed by 2 bases and 6 bases, with 3 bases remaining between them. CDR3 coding DNA: TGCGCCAGCAGCTTTGGTAATTCACCCCTCCACTTT. Translating it yields CASSFGNSPLHF.

This clone showed up just once. The chain joins TRBV12-5 to TRBJ2-3, with 8 bases matching TRBD2. V was pared by 3 bases and J by 6 bases, with 2 bases of the junction left unmatched. This CDR3 is built from 13 residues. Germline assignment: CDR1 LGHNT and CDR2 FRNRAP. The CDR3 bases are TGTGCTAGTGGTTTAGGGACTAGTGATACGCAGTATTTT. The encoded protein is CASGLGTSDTQYF.

The rearrangement joins TRBV4-1 to TRBJ2-7; TRBD2 is a possible D gene (7 bases). The CDR3 consists of 18 residues. CDR1 and CDR2 (germline): MGHRA, YSYEKL. Trimming stripped 1 base from V and 0 bases from J, with 19 bases between. In DNA form, the CDR3 reads TGCGCCAGCAGCCAAGGGGCGGGGGCCGCTGGTACCTCCTACGAGCAGTACTTC. It translates to CASSQGAGAAGTSYEQYF.

The chain is built from TRBV11-3 and TRBJ2-2; D gene unclear. Germline V lookup: CDR1 SGHNT, CDR2 YENEEA. V was pared by 0 bases and J by 7 bases, with 6 bases between. The CDR3 contains 13 residues. The CDR3 DNA reads TGTGCCAGCAGCTTAGATCTTGGCGGGGAGCTGTTTTTT. Its protein product is CASSLDLGGELFF.

V and J are TRBV13 and TRBJ2-1; D might be TRBD2 (6 bases). The V end was cut by 4 bases, the J end by 6 bases, with 16 bases between. Germline V gene lookup returns CDR1 PRHDT and CDR2 FYEKMQ (reference sequence). The CDR3 is made up of 15 amino acids. The CDR3 here is CASSSLPGLPNEQFF. CDR3 DNA sequence: TGTGCCAGCAGCTCTCTACCGGGACTCCCCAATGAGCAGTTCTTC. Using reference TRBV13 and TRBJ2-1 for the parts outside the CDR3, the full variable domain is AAGVIQSPRHLIKEKRETATLKCYPIPRHDTVYWYQQGPGQDPQFLISFYEKMQSDKGSIPDRFSAQQFSDYHSELNMSSLELGDSALYFCASSSLPGLPNEQFFGPGTRLTVL.

The V gene is TRBV28, the J gene TRBJ2-7; D may be TRBD1 (5 bases). Trimming cost V 6 bases and J 0 bases, with 9 bases left between them. In germline, CDR1 is MDHEN, CDR2 SYDVKM. There are 13 residues in the CDR3. The CDR3 is CASRGTGSYEQYF. CDR3 bases: TGTGCCAGCAGGGGAACAGGCTCCTACGAGCAGTACTTC.

The J gene is TRBJ2-3, the V gene TRBV10-3; 12 bases agree with TRBD2. Germline trimming cut 4 bases from V and 1 base from J; bases unmatched to any gene: 9. The CDR3 totals 18 residues. Germline assignment: CDR1 ENHRY and CDR2 SYGVKD. Written as DNA, the CDR3 is TGTGCCATCAGTGGCCTTGAGGCTAGCGGGGGGGGCACAGATACGCAGTATTTT. Translated: CAISGLEASGGGTDTQYF.

The genes are TRBV7-2 and TRBJ2-1; D is possibly TRBD1 or TRBD2 (5 bases each). The CDR3 runs to 14 residues. Germline-derived CDR1 and CDR2 are SGHTA and FQGNSA. Trimming pared 2 bases from V and 2 bases from J, leaving 7 bases between. Written as DNA, the CDR3 is TGTGCCAGCAGCTTAAGGGGACCCTACAATGAGCAGTTCTTC. Translating it yields CASSLRGPYNEQFF.

The chain carries TRBV6-4 and TRBJ2-2; D ambiguous. The CDR3 consists of 14 residues. V lost 4 bases and J 4 bases, leaving 10 bases between the germline ends. The germline V gene has CDR1 MRHNA and CDR2 SNTAGT. CDR3 nucleotide sequence: TGTGCCAGCAGTGTTGGGCTTGCCACCGGGGAGCTGTTTTTT. It codes for CASSVGLATGELFF.